A selection of T cell receptor beta chains follows, all from one sample in a study of regulatory T cells in long-lasting Graves disease. TCRdb re-called the multiplex PCR reads with MiXCR, one entry per CDR3 protein. The sample lists 500,000 to 700,000 distinct CDR3 sequences; approximately 15% were seen once. This same sample was also taken into another study, of T cells in Graves' hyperthyroidism and ophthalmopathy.

The source was peripheral blood mononuclear cells (PBMCs), collected at new diagnosis, from a patient treated with antithyroid drugs. All receptors derive from a young woman with Graves disease. Each CDR3 is given with its conserved first and last residue. The D gene is left open where the match is weak. Not every row has a clone size; where given, it reads once, few, many or a size class.

size,J,D,V,DNA,CDR3
many,TRBJ2-7,TRBD2,TRBV28,TGTGCCAGCAGTTGGGGGGGGAGAGAGCAGTACTTC,CASSWGGREQYF
few,TRBJ2-7,TRBD1,TRBV30,TGTGCCTGGAGACCCCGGGACAGCGCCAAGCAGTACTTC,CAWRPRDSAKQYF
many,TRBJ1-6,TRBD1,TRBV18,TGTGCCAGCTCACCCCGACAGGGAGGTTCACCCCTCCACTTT,CASSPRQGGSPLHF
few,TRBJ1-4,TRBD1,TRBV19,TGTGCCAGTACCTTATCGGCAGCGAGGACAGGGCGGGAAAAACTGTTTTTT,CASTLSAARTGREKLFF
few,TRBJ1-2,-,TRBV19,TGTGCCAGTTCTGGACAGTCTCTCCGAGGCTACACCTTC,CASSGQSLRGYTF
many,TRBJ2-7,TRBD1,TRBV7-9,TGTGCCAGCAGCTTACCTCAGGACAGGGGCGTGCAGTACTTC,CASSLPQDRGVQYF
-,TRBJ1-5,TRBD1,TRBV5-1,TGCGCCAGCAGCTGGGACAGCGGGGATCAGCCCCAGCATTTT,CASSWDSGDQPQHF
many,TRBJ1-3,-,TRBV2,TGTGCCACAACGGACCGTTCTAACTCTGGAAACACCATATATTTT,CATTDRSNSGNTIYF
-,TRBJ2-3,-,TRBV7-9,TGTGCCAGCAGCTCGGCGGGCGAGTTATCCACAGATACGCAGTATTTT,CASSSAGELSTDTQYF
-,TRBJ1-2,-,TRBV5-6,TGTGCCAGCAGCTGGGGGCGGGGTGGCTACACCTTC,CASSWGRGGYTF
few,TRBJ2-1,TRBD2,TRBV18,TGTGCCAGCTCACCACCGGGACTAGCGATGCCTCCGTACAATGAGCAGTTCTTC,CASSPPGLAMPPYNEQFF
few,TRBJ2-3,-,TRBV9,TGTGCCAGCAGCGGCCGACCATACACAGATACGCAGTATTTT,CASSGRPYTDTQYF
-,TRBJ2-3,-,TRBV5-1,TGCGCCAGCATCAGGGGTGAACAGACGAGCACAGATACGCAGTATTTT,CASIRGEQTSTDTQYF
few,TRBJ2-7,-,TRBV7-3,TGTGCCAGCAGCGGTGGGACCCTCTCCGAGCAGTACTTC,CASSGGTLSEQYF
-,TRBJ2-3,-,TRBV6-1,TGTGCCAGCAGTCCCAAACCCGGGTCTAGCTTTCCGACAGATACGCAGTATTTT,CASSPKPGSSFPTDTQYF
-,TRBJ2-7,-,TRBV27,TGTGCCTCCGGGGGTAGGGACCGCTACGAGCAGTACTTC,CASGGRDRYEQYF
many,TRBJ2-7,-,TRBV18,TGTGCCAGCAGCCCGGACCCCTACGAGCAGTACTTC,CASSPDPYEQYF
many,TRBJ1-1,-,TRBV12-3/TRBV12-4,TGTGCCGTACACCTAGACGGGGGGGTCGCTTTCTTT,CAVHLDGGVAFF
few,TRBJ1-5,TRBD1,TRBV20-1,TGCAGTGCTAGAGCCGGGACAGGGAATGTTCAGCCCCAGCATTTT,CSARAGTGNVQPQHF
-,TRBJ2-7,TRBD2,TRBV5-5,TGTGCCAGCGGGAGGGTTCTAGAGTCCTACGAGCAGTACTTC,CASGRVLESYEQYF
-,TRBJ1-4,TRBD1,TRBV7-2,TGTGCCAGCAGCTCACAGGGGTCTACTAGTGAAAAACTGTTTTTT,CASSSQGSTSEKLFF
many,TRBJ2-2,-,TRBV7-9,TGTGCCAGCAGCTTAGAATTGCTGAACACCGGGGAGCTGTTTTTT,CASSLELLNTGELFF
many,TRBJ2-7,-,TRBV27,TGTGCCAGCAGTTCAAACAGGTTAAGCTCCTACGAGCAGTACTTC,CASSSNRLSSYEQYF
few,TRBJ2-1,TRBD2,TRBV5-1,TGCGCCAGCGGAGCGGGAGCCGGCTACAATGAGCAGTTCTTC,CASGAGAGYNEQFF
once,TRBJ2-1,TRBD2,TRBV2,TGTGCCAGCACGGGGGGGGGCTACGATGAGCAGTTCTTC,CASTGGGYDEQFF
many,TRBJ2-7,-,TRBV28,TGTGCCAGCAGTTTTAGCGGGACAGGGCAAAACGAGCAGTACTTC,CASSFSGTGQNEQYF
-,TRBJ2-5,TRBD1,TRBV7-6,TGTGCCAGCAGCAGAACCGGGACAGGGGTTTACCTTCCCCTCAGACCCCAGTACTTC,CASSRTGTGVYLPLRPQYF
many,TRBJ1-5,-,TRBV6-1,TGTGCCAGCAGTACCTATAGCAATCAGCCCCAGCATTTT,CASSTYSNQPQHF
-,TRBJ2-1,TRBD2,TRBV4-1,TGCGCCAGCAGCCAAGCCCTAGCGGGAATATACAATGAGCAGTTCTTC,CASSQALAGIYNEQFF
few,TRBJ1-1,TRBD1,TRBV6-1,TGTGCCATCGTGACAGGGGGTTTGGTAACTGAAGCTTTCTTT,CAIVTGGLVTEAFF
-,TRBJ2-7,-,TRBV24-1,TGTGCCACCAGTGATTCAGCGGGCCACTACGAGCAGTACTTC,CATSDSAGHYEQYF
few,TRBJ2-2,TRBD1,TRBV28,TGTGCCAGCCGTCTCGGGGGACAGGGTGTGACCGGGGAGCTGTTTTTT,CASRLGGQGVTGELFF
many,TRBJ2-1,-,TRBV28,TGTGCCAGCAGTCGGGGCATAGGGTTCTTC,CASSRGIGFF
few,TRBJ1-1,-,TRBV27,TGTGCCAGCAGTGCGCCACCCGGGGGAGGCACTGAAGCTTTCTTT,CASSAPPGGGTEAFF
-,TRBJ2-3,-,TRBV6-2/TRBV6-3,TGTGCCAGCAGTGACGTGGGCGCAGCAGATACGCAGTATTTT,CASSDVGAADTQYF
many,TRBJ2-3,-,TRBV11-2,TGTGCCAGCAGCTTAGAGTGGGGGCAAGATACGCAGTATTTT,CASSLEWGQDTQYF
few,TRBJ1-1,-,TRBV25-1,TGTGCCAGCAGTGAATCGAGGAGTACACTGGAAGCTTTCTTT,CASSESRSTLEAFF
few,TRBJ2-7,-,TRBV20-1,TGCAGTGCTAAAGAGGGAACCTCCTACGAGCAGTACTTC,CSAKEGTSYEQYF
few,TRBJ2-7,TRBD2,TRBV18,TGTGCCAGCTCACCCCCGACTAGCGGTGCCTACGAGCAGTACTTC,CASSPPTSGAYEQYF